This T cell receptor beta chain was retrieved from a study of cytomegalovirus exposure and HLA in healthy donors. General study findings and limits: According to reports, the classifier identified cytomegalovirus status with high specificity and sensitivity. Some segments of the V type, notably TRBV6-2 and TRBV6-3, were excluded as indistinguishable. Analyzed later, most CMV-associated TCR beta chains appeared HLA-restricted. A later analysis linked about 17,000 TCR beta sequences to HLA alleles at 0.05 false discovery rate.

The PCR used 60 Vbeta and 13 Jbeta primers. Data came from immunoSEQ multiplex PCR; TCRdb stores just in-frame clones and leaves some out. The sample carries 150,000 to 200,000 clones, about 75% recorded once. This clone has a handful of counts. Antigen specificity is unknown. V was pared by 2 bases and J by 5 bases, with 13 bases between. This CDR3 spans 15 amino acids. The germline V gene encodes CDR1 MGHDK and CDR2 SYGVNS. This clonotype originated in a woman aged 40 to 50 in good health and CMV-seropositive. The chain has TRBV25-1 and TRBJ2-1; D is perhaps TRBD1 (7 bases). The sequenced sample was PBMCs. This CDR3 reads CASSERRGLNNEQFF. CDR3 DNA sequence: TGTGCCAGCAGTGAAAGGAGGGGGCTAAACAATGAGCAGTTCTTC.